One and the same sample provided the 10 T cell receptor beta chains below, sequenced in a study of Graves' ophthalmopathy and Graves' hyperthyroidism. TCR beta CDR3 regions were amplified from RNA transcripts. HTBI primers were employed in first-round RT-PCR, then a second-round multiplex PCR followed. TCRdb re-derived calls from the multiplex PCR reads in MiXCR, one entry per CDR3 protein. This sample yields 500,000 to 800,000 distinct CDR3 sequences, of which over 40% are seen a single time; more than 2.5% belongs to the top ten. Input material: peripheral blood. The source of these receptors is an adult man with Graves' ophthalmopathy.

This clonotype was observed a handful of times. The chain uses TRBV12-3 or TRBV12-4 and TRBJ1-1, with D tentatively TRBD1 (5 bases). CDR3 length: 14 residues. Deletions cut 2 bases from V and 11 bases from J, with 18 bases between. CDR3 in DNA: TGTGCCAGCAGTTTAAGGAGAGGGGCGGGGAAGGCTTTCTTT. It translates to CASSLRRGAGKAFF.

The CDR3 nucleotides read TGTGCCAGCAGCTTGGGGACGGGGAGCGGGGTTCAAGAGACCCAGTACTTC. Translating it yields CASSLGTGSGVQETQYF. The chain couples TRBV5-6 to TRBJ2-5; 7 positions match TRBD2. The trim removed 0 bases at V and 2 bases at J, leaving 10 bases unmatched. The CDR3 is 17 residues long. From germline, CDR1 is SGHDT and CDR2 YYEEEE.

Only a few counts were recorded for this clonotype. This rearrangement joins TRBV9 to TRBJ1-2, with unresolved D. The CDR3 is 13 amino acids. CDR1 and CDR2 (germline): SGDLS, YYNGEE. V shed 4 bases and J shed 4 bases, with 11 bases lying between them. DNA of the CDR3: TGTGCCAGCAGCCAAGCCCCCGCCTATGGCTACACCTTC. Translated, it gives CASSQAPAYGYTF.

The rearrangement links TRBV11-1 to TRBJ2-5, with 11 bases that match TRBD2. J was trimmed by 2 bases and V by 3 bases; bases with no gene match: 8. The CDR3 has 17 residues. CDR1 and CDR2 (germline): SGHAT, FQDESV (reference sequence). The CDR3 here is CASSFSTLAGDQETQYF. DNA of the CDR3: TGTGCCAGCAGCTTTAGTACACTAGCGGGGGATCAAGAGACCCAGTACTTC.

This clonotype was counted ten times or more. V is TRBV7-9 and J is TRBJ1-6; the match to TRBD1 covers 7 bases. V lost 0 bases and J lost 10; bases outside the gene matches: 9. The CDR3 sequence is 16 residues long. Germline V gives CDR1 SEHNR, CDR2 FQNEAQ (reference sequence). The CDR3: CASSLALQGGRSPLHF. The CDR3 region has the DNA TGTGCCAGCAGCTTAGCGCTACAAGGGGGCAGATCACCCCTCCACTTT.

V gene TRBV7-6 combines with J gene TRBJ2-7, with no clear D. The germline gives CDR1 SGHVS, CDR2 FNYEAQ. Trimming pared 5 bases from V and 7 bases from J, leaving 15 bases between. This CDR3 spans 13 amino acids. In DNA form, the CDR3 reads TGTGCCAGCAGCACGAGGATTACCGGGGAGCAGTACTTC. Translation gives CASSTRITGEQYF.

CDR3 protein: CSATNPGLGETQYF. DNA of the CDR3: TGCAGTGCCACCAATCCAGGACTAGGAGAGACCCAGTACTTC. V is TRBV20-1 and J is TRBJ2-5, with 7 bases identical to TRBD2. The CDR3 has 14 residues. V dropped 6 bases and J dropped 4; count of bases not matched to a gene: 11. Germline loops: CDR1 DFQATT, CDR2 SNEGSKA (reference sequence).

The V gene is TRBV9, the J gene TRBJ1-1; a weak D match, TRBD1 (5 bases). The length of the CDR3 is 16 residues. The V end was cut by 4 bases, the J end by 5 bases, with 21 bases between. Looked up from germline, CDR1 is SGDLS and CDR2 is YYNGEE. The CDR3, as DNA: TGTGCCAGCAGCCCCCCCGGGTGGGGCAGTTGGACTGAAGCTTTCTTT. Its protein is CASSPPGWGSWTEAFF.

The rearrangement links TRBV7-4 to TRBJ1-2; D is ambiguous. Looked up from germline, CDR1 is SGHVT and CDR2 is SQSDAQ. V lost 6 bases to trimming and J lost 4 bases, with 15 bases between them. CDR3 length: 14 amino acids. CDR3 coding DNA: TGTGCCAGCAGTTTGACGGCAGGCCTCTATGGCTACACCTTC. It yields the protein CASSLTAGLYGYTF.

In this sample, this clonotype turned up many times. The chain links TRBV5-1 to TRBJ1-2; D not resolved. The CDR3 extends over 13 amino acids. The germline CDR1 and CDR2 sequences are SGHRS and YFSETQ. V was cut by 0 bases and J by 8 bases, with 11 bases left in between. This CDR3 reads CASSLVGPGGYTF. In nucleotides, the CDR3 is TGCGCCAGCAGCTTGGTGGGCCCCGGCGGCTACACCTTC.